The rows below give T cell receptor beta chains drawn from one sample of a study of technical replicates of blood from a few donors. TCRdb's table, derived via immunoSEQ multiplex PCR, lists solely in-frame clones and lacks some. The data contain about 64,000 clones, approximately 86% of them singletons. Sequenced material: PBMCs. All receptors come from a human donor in good health. Some clones in this sample may be carry-over from other donors' samples. Both conserved end residues are part of each CDR3. D genes are given only for firm matches. The size entry is marked missing in some rows and otherwise reads once, few, many or a size class.

d_gene,v_gene,j_gene,abundance,CDR3nt,CDR3aa
.,TRBV7-9,TRBJ1-1,few,TGTGCCAGCAGATTGTCCGCCGGGATTGAAGCTTTCTTT,CASRLSAGIEAFF
TRBD1,TRBV7-2,TRBJ2-7,few,TGTGCCAGCAGCTCCCAGGGACAGGGTCTGGACGAGCAGTACTTC,CASSSQGQGLDEQYF
TRBD1,TRBV2,TRBJ1-5,.,TGTGCCAGCAGTTGGACAGGGGTGCAGCCCCAGCATTTT,CASSWTGVQPQHF
TRBD1,TRBV25-1,TRBJ1-6,once,TGTGCCAGCAGTGGGACAGGGGCCTATAATTCACCCCTCCACTTT,CASSGTGAYNSPLHF
.,TRBV9,TRBJ2-1,once,TGTGCCAGCAGCGTCTCAACCCGGAGCTCCTACAATGAGCAGTTCTTC,CASSVSTRSSYNEQFF
.,TRBV21-1,TRBJ1-2,.,TGTGCCAGCAGCAAGTCCCTCCGACGTGGGACAGGGGGCATTGTCTCCTATGGCTACACCTTC,CASSKSLRRGTGGIVSYGYTF
.,TRBV5-4,TRBJ2-1,.,TGTGCCAGCAGCCTATCTAGCGCCCTTTCCTACAATGAGCAGTTCTTC,CASSLSSALSYNEQFF
TRBD2,TRBV5-1,TRBJ2-7,.,TGCGCCAGCAGCCGGAGCGGGGATTACGAGCAGTACTTC,CASSRSGDYEQYF
.,TRBV18,TRBJ2-7,.,TGTGCCAGCTCACCTCGCGGGTCCTACGAGCAGTACTTC,CASSPRGSYEQYF
.,TRBV25-1,TRBJ1-2,.,TGTGCCAGCAGTGAATACAGGGACAATGGCTACACCTTC,CASSEYRDNGYTF
.,TRBV10-3,TRBJ2-1,.,TGTGCCATCAGTCCTGGACAGCGTAGCTCCTACAATGAGCAGTTCTTC,CAISPGQRSSYNEQFF
TRBD2,TRBV7-9,TRBJ2-1,.,TGTGCCAGCAGGGGACTAGCGGGAGTGGGATACAATGAGCAGTTCTTC,CASRGLAGVGYNEQFF
TRBD2,TRBV15,TRBJ2-4,few,TGTGCCACCAGCAGAGGTGGCGGGAGTGTTAACATTCAGTACTTC,CATSRGGGSVNIQYF
TRBD1,TRBV19,TRBJ1-2,.,TGTGCCAGTAGTCTTCAGGGGGCATATTTGGGCGCTAACTATGGCTACACCTTC,CASSLQGAYLGANYGYTF
.,TRBV7-3,TRBJ2-1,.,TGTGCCAGCAGCCCCGACCTGGCGGGATACAATGAGCAGTTCTTC,CASSPDLAGYNEQFF
TRBD2,TRBV7-8,TRBJ2-7,once,TGTGCCAGCAGCTTCAGACTAGCGGGAGTCCACGAGCAGTACTTC,CASSFRLAGVHEQYF
.,TRBV7-2,TRBJ2-3,.,TGTGCCAGCAGCTTAGTCGGGGGGCCTAGTGCAGATACGCAGTATTTT,CASSLVGGPSADTQYF
TRBD2,TRBV25-1,TRBJ2-1,.,TGTGCCAGCAGTGCCGGGCGGGGGGGCTACAATGAGCAGTTCTTC,CASSAGRGGYNEQFF
TRBD1,TRBV5-1,TRBJ2-1,.,TGCGCCAGCAGCTTTAAGGGACAGGGGGCTTGGGAGCAGTTCTTC,CASSFKGQGAWEQFF
TRBD2,TRBV2,TRBJ2-7,.,TGTGCCAGCAGACGGACTAGCGGGAGGTACGAGCAGTACTTC,CASRRTSGRYEQYF
.,TRBV27,TRBJ2-7,.,TGTGCCAGCAGTTTCGTTGCGGGTAGCTCCTACGAGCAGTACTTC,CASSFVAGSSYEQYF
.,TRBV11-1,TRBJ2-5,.,TGTGCCAGCAGCTTAGCTGGGTCGGGGGCCCAGTACTTC,CASSLAGSGAQYF
.,TRBV6-5,TRBJ2-3,.,TGTGCCAGCAGTGCCAGAGATACGCAGTATTTT,CASSARDTQYF
.,TRBV11-2,TRBJ2-2,.,TGTGCCAGCGGGAGGCCAGCGAACACCGGGGAGCTGTTTTTT,CASGRPANTGELFF
TRBD2,TRBV2,TRBJ2-5,.,TGTGCCAGCAGTCAAGGACTAGCGGGAGGTAATAGTTTAGAGACCCAGTACTTC,CASSQGLAGGNSLETQYF
.,TRBV4-3,TRBJ1-2,.,TGCGCCAGCAGCCCCAATGGGGCCTATGGCTACACCTTC,CASSPNGAYGYTF
.,TRBV2,TRBJ2-7,.,TGTGCCAGCAGCTACAGGCTCACCTACGAGCAGTACTTC,CASSYRLTYEQYF
.,TRBV6-4,TRBJ2-5,.,TGTGCCAGCAGCTCTAATGCTCCCCTAGCGTCCAAAGAGACCCAGTACTTC,CASSSNAPLASKETQYF
.,TRBV9,TRBJ2-3,.,TGTGCCAGCAGCCCGGGACAAAGTGGAGATACGCAGTATTTT,CASSPGQSGDTQYF
TRBD2,TRBV6-4,TRBJ2-1,.,TGTGCCAGCAGTGACTCAGCTAGCGGGGGGGTTCCTACTGAGCAGTTCTTC,CASSDSASGGVPTEQFF
.,TRBV4-3,TRBJ2-7,.,TGCGCCAGCAGCCAAGATCGCAGGGGCTCCTACGAGCAGTACTTC,CASSQDRRGSYEQYF
TRBD2,TRBV2,TRBJ2-5,.,TGTGCCGGCGGGCTTAGCGGGCCCCAAGAGACCCAGTACTTC,CAGGLSGPQETQYF
TRBD1,TRBV5-6,TRBJ2-6,.,TGTGCCAGCAGTTTGACAGGGTACTCTGGGGCCAACGTCCTGACTTTC,CASSLTGYSGANVLTF
.,TRBV18,TRBJ1-2,few,TGTGCCAGCTCACCACCTGAGTCCACTTACTATGGCTACACCTTC,CASSPPESTYYGYTF
.,TRBV23-1,TRBJ1-6,.,TGCGCCAGCAGTCAATCCCGAGCCCGGGGGAATTCACCCCTCCACTTT,CASSQSRARGNSPLHF
TRBD2,TRBV11-2,TRBJ2-7,.,TGTGCCAGCAGCACGACTAGCGGGAGTCCCCACGAGCAGTACTTC,CASSTTSGSPHEQYF
.,TRBV6-4,TRBJ2-3,.,TGTGCCAGCAGTGTGGACTCCAACACAGATACGCAGTATTTT,CASSVDSNTDTQYF
TRBD2,TRBV2,TRBJ2-3,.,TGTGCCAGCAGTGACCCTTCGGGGGGAAGAGATACGCAGTATTTT,CASSDPSGGRDTQYF
TRBD2,TRBV4-2,TRBJ2-3,.,TGTGCCAGCAGCCAAGGGGGGCTAGCGGGGGCCAACACAGATACGCAGTATTTT,CASSQGGLAGANTDTQYF
.,TRBV19,TRBJ2-5,.,TGTGCCAGTACCCCTACGGGAAGAGGCACAGAGACCCAGTACTTC,CASTPTGRGTETQYF
TRBD2,TRBV7-2,TRBJ2-3,.,TGTGCCAGCAGCTTAGAATGGCGGGAGGCCACAGATACGCAGTATTTT,CASSLEWREATDTQYF
TRBD2,TRBV7-6,TRBJ2-3,.,TGTGCCAGCAGCTTATTGCGGGAGGACCCGGGAGATACGCAGTATTTT,CASSLLREDPGDTQYF
TRBD1,TRBV2,TRBJ1-2,.,TGTGCCAGCAGTGAACAGGGGGACTATGGCTACACCTTC,CASSEQGDYGYTF
.,TRBV19,TRBJ2-7,.,TGTGCCAGTAGTATGTCGGCCGACAGCTCCTACGAGCAGTACTTC,CASSMSADSSYEQYF
.,TRBV6-6,TRBJ2-1,once,TGTGCCAGCAGCCTGGCAAACTTAGGGAGGAATGAGCAGTTCTTC,CASSLANLGRNEQFF
TRBD2,TRBV7-9,TRBJ2-5,.,TGTGCCAGCAGTCGAATAGCGGGAGCCCAAGAGACCCAGTACTTC,CASSRIAGAQETQYF
TRBD2,TRBV5-1,TRBJ2-2,.,TGCGCCAGCAGCGACAGCGGGAGCAGCACCGGGGAGCTGTTTTTT,CASSDSGSSTGELFF
.,TRBV9,TRBJ1-1,.,TGTGCCAGCAGCGTAGAGGCCAGGGGTACTGAAGCTTTCTTT,CASSVEARGTEAFF
.,TRBV19,TRBJ1-5,.,TGTGCCAGTAGTGAGAGGGGAGGTCAGCCCCAGCATTTT,CASSERGGQPQHF
.,TRBV27,TRBJ2-4,.,TGTGCCAGCAGTTTTTTGGGAGAAAACATTCAGTACTTC,CASSFLGENIQYF
TRBD1,TRBV19,TRBJ1-5,once,TGTGCCAGTACTAAAGACAGGGTGGGCAATCAGCCCCAGCATTTT,CASTKDRVGNQPQHF
.,TRBV12-5,TRBJ1-2,once,TGTGCTAGTGGTTTGGGCGGGGTACGGGGCTACACCTTC,CASGLGGVRGYTF
TRBD2,TRBV7-9,TRBJ2-3,.,TGTGCCAGCAGCCGCGGGACTAGCGGAAGCACAGATACGCAGTATTTT,CASSRGTSGSTDTQYF
.,TRBV5-1,TRBJ2-3,.,TGCGCCAGCAGCTCACCCTACTCGCAAGATACGCAGTATTTT,CASSSPYSQDTQYF
.,TRBV27,TRBJ1-2,few,TGTGCCAGCAGTTTATCCGCAACACAGCGGACCTATGGCTACACCTTC,CASSLSATQRTYGYTF
.,TRBV11-2,TRBJ2-7,.,TGTGCCAGCAGCTTAACTGTCAGGGACGAGCAGTACTTC,CASSLTVRDEQYF
.,TRBV18,TRBJ2-3,.,TGTGCCAGCTCAAGGACAGGAGGCGGGGGCACAGATACGCAGTATTTT,CASSRTGGGGTDTQYF
.,TRBV11-2,TRBJ1-1,.,TGTGCCAGCAGCGCCATAAACATGAACACTGAAGCTTTCTTT,CASSAINMNTEAFF
.,TRBV15,TRBJ2-7,.,TGTGCCACCAGCAGAGACAGGGGTGGCGACGAGCAGTACTTC,CATSRDRGGDEQYF